This T cell receptor beta chain was recovered during a study of PD-L1 blockade in urothelial cancer. Study at large: Atezolizumab at 1,200 mg intravenously every 3 weeks was started by patients in about 2014. Blood yielded a median of 141,255 T cells per sample.

A spike-in of synthetic TCR analog templates was added to each PCR. Sequencing used immunoSEQ multiplex PCR; TCRdb keeps in-frame clones, though not all of them. The profile covers some 120,000 clones, with roughly 90% appearing a single time and 1.7% taken by the ten largest. Time point meaning: peripheral blood 6 weeks after treatment start. Per patient, between 1 and 8 samples were collected at pretreatment and on-treatment time points. CDR3 size: 12 residues. Germline loops: CDR1 MNHEY, CDR2 SVGAGI. The ends were cut back, 7 bases at V and 10 bases at J, with 14 bases in the middle. Sequencing was performed on PBMCs, taken around atezolizumab (anti-PD-L1) treatment. This receptor was identified in a man in his sixties with urothelial cancer. The rearrangement links TRBV6-5 to TRBJ2-1; weak D call: TRBD2 (6 bases). Here the CDR3 DNA reads TGTGCCAGCACCGAGAGCCGGGGGGAGCAGTTCTTC. Encoded protein: CASTESRGEQFF.